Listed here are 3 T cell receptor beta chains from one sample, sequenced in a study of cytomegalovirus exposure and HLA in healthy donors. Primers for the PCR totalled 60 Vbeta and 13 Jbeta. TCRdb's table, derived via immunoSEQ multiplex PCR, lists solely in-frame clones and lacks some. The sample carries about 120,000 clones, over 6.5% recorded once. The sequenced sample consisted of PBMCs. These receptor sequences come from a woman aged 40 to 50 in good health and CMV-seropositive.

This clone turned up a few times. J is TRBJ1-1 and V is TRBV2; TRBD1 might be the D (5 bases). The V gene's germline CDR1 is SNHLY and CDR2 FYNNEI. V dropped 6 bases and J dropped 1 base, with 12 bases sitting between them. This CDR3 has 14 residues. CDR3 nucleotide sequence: TGTGCCAGCAGGCCGGGACTTTCGAACACTGAAGCTTTCTTT. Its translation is CASRPGLSNTEAFF.

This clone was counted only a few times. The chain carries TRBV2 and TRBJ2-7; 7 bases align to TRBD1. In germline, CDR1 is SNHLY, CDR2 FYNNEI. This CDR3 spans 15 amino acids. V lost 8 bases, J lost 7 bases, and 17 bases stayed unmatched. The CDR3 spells CASWILTGPSREQYF. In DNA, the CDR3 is TGTGCCAGCTGGATTTTGACAGGGCCTTCTAGGGAGCAGTACTTC.

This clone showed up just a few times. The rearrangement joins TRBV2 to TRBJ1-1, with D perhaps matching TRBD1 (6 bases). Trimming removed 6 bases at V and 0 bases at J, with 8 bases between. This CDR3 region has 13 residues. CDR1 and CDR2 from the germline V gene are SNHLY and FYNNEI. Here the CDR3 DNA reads TGTGCCAGCAGACGGACAGTGAACACTGAAGCTTTCTTT. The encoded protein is CASRRTVNTEAFF.